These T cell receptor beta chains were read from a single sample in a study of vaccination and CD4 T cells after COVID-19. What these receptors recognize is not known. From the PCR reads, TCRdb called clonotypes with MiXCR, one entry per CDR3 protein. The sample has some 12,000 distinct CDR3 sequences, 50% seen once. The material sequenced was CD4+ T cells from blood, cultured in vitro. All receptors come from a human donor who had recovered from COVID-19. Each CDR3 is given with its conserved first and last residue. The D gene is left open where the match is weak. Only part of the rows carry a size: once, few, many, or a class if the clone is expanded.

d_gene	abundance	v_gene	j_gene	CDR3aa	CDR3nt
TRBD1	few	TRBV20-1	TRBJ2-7	CSARTDREGEQYF	TGCAGTGCTAGAACGGACAGGGAAGGCGAGCAGTACTTC
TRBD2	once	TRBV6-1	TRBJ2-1	CASSRTSGSSHNEQFF	TGTGCCAGCAGCCGGACTAGCGGGAGTTCCCACAATGAGCAGTTCTTC
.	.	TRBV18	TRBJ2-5	CASSQLLGETQYF	TGTGCCAGCTCACAACTTCTGGGGGAGACCCAGTACTTC
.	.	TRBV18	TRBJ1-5	CASSPSSGGVYQPQHF	TGTGCCAGCTCACCGAGCTCCGGGGGGGTTTATCAGCCCCAGCATTTT
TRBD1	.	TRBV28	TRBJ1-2	CASSTQGEAYGYTF	TGTGCCAGCAGTACACAGGGGGAGGCCTATGGCTACACCTTC